This T cell receptor (beta chain) was recorded in a study of cytomegalovirus exposure and HLA in healthy donors. Findings and limits, study-wide: Later analysis demonstrated an association between a missense DCLRE1C variant and TCR beta V- and J-gene trimming.

Concerning this clone itself: Its antigen is undetermined.

PCR employed 60 Vbeta and 13 Jbeta primers. Study processing details: Later analysis identified around 85 million unique TCR beta chains, roughly 11 million shared. Sequencing was performed with immunoSEQ multiplex PCR; in TCRdb, only in-frame clones are kept and a portion is missing. V and J calls and clone size are copied from that table; D and trimming were computed from the DNA. This sample contains 150,000 or so clones. The TCR originated in a man aged 25 to 45 in good health and CMV-seronegative. Sequences were obtained from PBMCs.

CDR3 nucleotide sequence: TGTGCCAGTAACGACAGGAACTATGGCTACACCTTC. Its protein is CASNDRNYGYTF. The rearrangement joins TRBV19 to TRBJ1-2; D perhaps matches TRBD1 (6 bases). Germline CDR1 reads LNHDA; CDR2 reads SQIVND (reference sequence). V was trimmed by 7 bases and J by 2 bases, leaving 8 bases between them. There are 12 residues in the CDR3.